This T cell receptor (beta chain) derives from a study of CD4 T cells in relation to SARS-CoV-2 and coronaviruses. Trimming took 7 bases from V and 8 from J, leaving 18 bases between them. The CDR3 is 13 amino acids. CDR1 is SQVTM and CDR2 is ANQGSEA in the germline V gene. Sorted naive or memory CD4+ cells met CEF peptides for under eleven days. This clone was observed a single time. The antigen is unknown. Assay used: immunoSEQ multiplex PCR; TCRdb lists only in-frame clones, some missing. The sample has some 43,000 clones, about four fifths seen once. The material sequenced was naive CD4+ T cells from PBMCs, cultured in vitro. As to subset: naive CD4+ T cells isolated by negative enrichment. V and J are TRBV29-1 and TRBJ2-1; D is perhaps TRBD2 (5 bases). The TCR sequence derives from an adult with COVID-19. CDR3 sequence: CSAILDLQYEQFF. The CDR3 bases are TGCAGCGCCATCCTGGACTTACAATATGAGCAGTTCTTC.